The entry that follows covers one T cell receptor (beta chain) sequence. Antigen specificity is unknown. People who had autoimmune disease history or systemic immunosuppression were excluded. The sample originates from a study of OX40 agonist ivuxolimab in advanced cancers. Looking at the study overall: Patients were infused with ivuxolimab every 2 weeks at 0.01 to 10 mg/kg. A history of anti-PD-1, anti-PD-L1 or anti-CTLA-4 therapy was acceptable, and about 40% had some. Study outcomes and limitations: Part of the nonresponder group also had normalized T-cell clonal expansion that was low.

Germline V gene lookup returns CDR1 KGHSH and CDR2 LQKENI. V lost 0 bases and J lost 7, with 16 bases in between. This CDR3 comprises 16 residues. This table comes from immunoSEQ multiplex PCR, and its TCRdb copy is limited to in-frame clones, with some not included. The table includes roughly 79,000 clones, under 85% detected once. This specimen consisted of CD4+ or CD8+ T cells sorted from blood, obtained in a trial of the OX40 agonist ivuxolimab. This TCR was recovered from an adult with an advanced solid tumor such as melanoma, head and neck, liver or kidney cancer. V gene TRBV18 combines with J gene TRBJ1-5; D is possibly TRBD1 (6 bases). The CDR3 sequence: CASSPPGIQGRQPQHF. CDR3 nucleotide sequence: TGTGCCAGCTCACCACCGGGGATTCAGGGGAGACAGCCCCAGCATTTT.